This T cell receptor (beta chain) was sequenced in a study of a mutant IDH1 vaccine in newly diagnosed glioma. Whole-study context: Prior therapy was radiotherapy, temozolomide, or both; most received both. Study-level results: Pseudoprogression appeared unlinked to shifts in leading peripheral T cell clonotypes.

The germline V gene has CDR1 WNHNN and CDR2 SYGVQD (reference sequence). Trimming took 5 bases from V and 0 from J; bases not matched to a gene: 3. The CDR3 consists of 14 residues. As to time point: baseline, week 1 (first vaccination visit). Sample treatment: pre-vaccination baseline after standard-of-care therapy. Data came from immunoSEQ multiplex PCR; TCRdb stores just in-frame clones and leaves some out. Among approximately 70,000 clones listed, roughly 85% were seen once. Turning to this clone: What it recognizes is unknown.

J is TRBJ2-7 and V is TRBV10-1; 8 bases agree with TRBD1. This TCR was sampled from a man aged 25-45 years with glioma. The input for sequencing was PBMCs, taken from a glioma patient treated with radiotherapy, temozolomide or both. CDR3 amino acids: CASSPDRASYEQYF. The CDR3 DNA follows: TGCGCCAGCAGTCCGGACAGGGCCTCCTACGAGCAGTACTTC.